This TCR beta chain stems from a study of T-cell memory formation after mild COVID-19. The overall study: TCR clusters mostly belonged to single donors. Overall study results and limits: CD4+ clones that contracted lay mainly in CM and EM; CD8+ ones lay in EMRA. The authors left the SARS-CoV-2 specificity of second-wave clones peaking on day 37 unconfirmed.

The germline CDR1 and CDR2 sequences are DFQATT and SNEGSKA (reference sequence). The V gene lost 3 bases and the J gene lost 2 bases, with 10 bases spanning the gap. The CDR3 runs 13 residues. In the case of this clonotype: Its specificity is not known.

5'RACE, which relied on constant-segment primers, yielded TCR alpha and TCR beta cDNA libraries carrying sample barcodes and UMIs. TCRdb fed the 5' RACE reads into MiXCR, producing one record per CDR3 protein. Of fewer than 400,000 distinct CDR3 sequences in the sample, 10% to 15% are singletons; the top ten hold about 22%. The source material was PBMCs or a T cell subset sorted from them (not recorded which). This TCR came from a young man who had mild COVID-19 (a few samples of this study predate the infection). Cell type and time point are not known. This rearrangement joins TRBV20-1 to TRBJ1-1, with no clear D. The CDR3 coding sequence is TGCAGTGCTAGTCTACATTCAAACACTGAAGCTTTCTTT. It yields the protein CSASLHSNTEAFF.